This is a list of T cell receptor beta chains from one sample in a study of molecular identifiers for immune sequencing clone quantification. TCRdb reanalysed the PCR reads using MiXCR and keeps one entry per CDR3 protein. The sample includes around 470,000 distinct CDR3 sequences, 20% to 25% of them seen just once. Specimen: naive CD8+ T cells from blood, with Jurkat cell RNA spiked in. These receptors were collected from a human donor in good health. Some libraries in this study had Jurkat cell RNA spiked in. Each CDR3 is given with its conserved first and last residue. A D gene is named only where the DNA matches it firmly. A clone size is listed for some rows: how often the clone was seen (once, few, many), or a class if it is expanded.

NA,TRBV27,TRBJ1-1,13,few,CASSAIGYTEAFF,TGTGCCAGCAGTGCCATAGGATACACTGAAGCTTTCTTT
NA,TRBV20-1,TRBJ2-7,13,NA,CSAQDSNSYEQYF,TGCAGTGCACAAGACTCCAACTCCTACGAGCAGTACTTC
NA,TRBV6-2/TRBV6-3,TRBJ2-7,13,many,CASSLFAGYEQYF,TGTGCCAGCAGCCTGTTCGCTGGGTACGAGCAGTACTTC
TRBD1,TRBV5-1,TRBJ2-5,16,many,CASSLAVTGEQETQYF,TGCGCCAGCAGCTTGGCCGTGACAGGGGAACAAGAGACCCAGTACTTC
NA,TRBV7-2,TRBJ2-7,12,many,CASSLERYEQYF,TGTGCCAGCAGCTTAGAGAGGTACGAGCAGTACTTC
TRBD2,TRBV4-1,TRBJ2-3,15,NA,CASSHTSASTDTQYF,TGCGCCAGCAGCCACACTAGCGCCTCCACAGATACGCAGTATTTT
NA,TRBV25-1,TRBJ2-5,13,many,CASSESGAETQYF,TGTGCCAGCAGTGAATCAGGGGCAGAGACCCAGTACTTC
TRBD2,TRBV9,TRBJ2-1,15,few,CASSSRLASPNEQFF,TGTGCCAGCAGCTCCCGACTAGCAAGTCCCAATGAGCAGTTCTTC
NA,TRBV27,TRBJ1-1,12,many,CASGRIGTEAFF,TGTGCCTCTGGACGCATAGGGACTGAAGCTTTCTTT
NA,TRBV11-2,TRBJ2-3,16,once,CASSWRGGTSTDTQYF,TGTGCCAGCAGCTGGCGGGGCGGAACTAGCACAGATACGCAGTATTTT
NA,TRBV6-6,TRBJ2-7,12,NA,CASSTEKYEQYF,TGTGCCAGCAGTACAGAGAAGTACGAGCAGTACTTC
NA,TRBV11-2,TRBJ2-1,17,few,CASSLIRGEGTYNEQFF,TGTGCCAGCAGCTTAATTAGGGGCGAAGGTACCTACAATGAGCAGTTCTTC
NA,TRBV4-1,TRBJ2-7,12,NA,CAGSHDGYEQYF,TGCGCCGGCAGCCACGACGGCTACGAGCAGTACTTC
NA,TRBV20-1,TRBJ2-7,12,many,CSARDLYYEQYF,TGCAGTGCTAGAGACCTCTACTACGAGCAGTACTTC
TRBD1,TRBV6-2/TRBV6-3,TRBJ2-7,15,once,CVSSWLWTGRNEQYF,TGTGTCAGCAGTTGGCTATGGACAGGGAGGAACGAGCAGTACTTC
NA,TRBV6-5,TRBJ2-1,15,many,CASSYSGGANNEQFF,TGTGCCAGCAGTTACTCAGGGGGGGCCAACAATGAGCAGTTCTTC
NA,TRBV6-2/TRBV6-3,TRBJ2-3,18,NA,CASSYNTHGRTSTDTQYF,TGTGCCAGCAGTTACAATACCCATGGGCGAACTAGCACAGATACGCAGTATTTT
NA,TRBV12-3/TRBV12-4,TRBJ1-1,14,NA,CASSPPGLGTEAFF,TGTGCCAGCAGTCCTCCGGGCCTGGGGACTGAAGCTTTCTTT
NA,TRBV4-3,TRBJ2-1,17,NA,CVSSQESPHAQMGEQFF,TGCGTCAGCAGCCAAGAGTCCCCCCACGCCCAAATGGGTGAGCAGTTCTTC
TRBD1,TRBV27,TRBJ2-7,15,few,CASSLTGTGAHEQYF,TGTGCCAGCAGTTTAACCGGGACAGGGGCCCACGAGCAGTACTTC
NA,TRBV27,TRBJ2-7,13,few,CASSSGTNYEQYF,TGTGCCAGCAGCTCTGGCACAAACTACGAGCAGTACTTC
NA,TRBV6-1,TRBJ1-4,15,NA,CASSWPVEPNEKLFF,TGTGCCAGCTCCTGGCCCGTTGAGCCTAATGAAAAACTGTTTTTT
TRBD1,TRBV5-4,TRBJ1-3,14,many,CASSPGTAGNTIYF,TGTGCCAGCAGCCCTGGGACAGCTGGAAACACCATATATTTT
TRBD2,TRBV9,TRBJ2-3,15,NA,CASDIAGGQSDTQYF,TGTGCCAGCGACATAGCGGGGGGGCAATCAGATACGCAGTATTTT
NA,TRBV11-2,TRBJ2-4,11,NA,CASSQSNIQYF,TGTGCCAGCAGCCAATCAAACATTCAGTACTTC
NA,TRBV6-2/TRBV6-3,TRBJ2-2,13,NA,CASSLNPTGELFF,TGTGCCAGCAGCCTTAATCCGACCGGGGAGCTGTTTTTT
TRBD2,TRBV30,TRBJ2-7,14,many,CAWEAGVENYEQYF,TGTGCCTGGGAGGCGGGAGTGGAGAACTACGAGCAGTACTTC
TRBD2,TRBV12-3/TRBV12-4,TRBJ2-1,20,many,CASSLAQDSGGVGRWYEQFF,TGTGCCAGCAGTTTAGCGCAGGATAGCGGGGGGGTTGGTCGGTGGTATGAGCAGTTCTTC
TRBD1,TRBV5-5,TRBJ1-1,16,NA,CATTGQFGQADAEAFF,TGTGCCACGACAGGACAATTCGGACAGGCCGATGCGGAAGCTTTCTTT
NA,TRBV20-1,TRBJ2-2,14,many,CSARTLLETGELFF,TGCAGTGCTAGAACCTTACTAGAAACCGGGGAGCTGTTTTTT
NA,TRBV6-6,TRBJ2-7,15,many,CASSYPATREDEQYF,TGTGCCAGCAGTTACCCCGCGACTAGGGAGGACGAGCAGTACTTC
TRBD2,TRBV24-1,TRBJ2-2,16,many,CATSEPTSGNTGELFF,TGTGCCACCAGTGAACCAACTAGCGGGAACACCGGGGAGCTGTTTTTT
TRBD1,TRBV6-2/TRBV6-3,TRBJ1-2,15,NA,CASSPGTERNYGYTF,TGTGCCAGCAGTCCCGGGACAGAGCGCAACTATGGCTACACCTTC
NA,TRBV7-9,TRBJ1-1,12,many,CASTGINTEAFF,TGTGCCAGCACAGGGATAAACACTGAAGCTTTCTTT
NA,TRBV28,TRBJ1-2,15,NA,CASSRGLDGNYGYTF,TGTGCCAGCAGTCGGGGACTAGATGGTAACTATGGCTACACCTTC
NA,TRBV7-9,TRBJ2-7,15,few,CASSTGNRAHYEQYF,TGTGCCAGCAGCACCGGGAACAGGGCCCACTACGAGCAGTACTTC
NA,TRBV12-3/TRBV12-4,TRBJ2-3,14,NA,CASSPEPNADTQYF,TGTGCCAGCAGTCCGGAGCCAAATGCAGATACGCAGTATTTT
NA,TRBV6-5,TRBJ2-3,13,many,CASSSLGVDTQYF,TGTGCCAGCAGTTCACTCGGAGTTGATACGCAGTATTTT
NA,TRBV6-2/TRBV6-3,TRBJ2-5,14,NA,CASSFPGLQETQYF,TGTGCCAGCAGCTTTCCAGGACTCCAAGAGACCCAGTACTTC
NA,TRBV7-2,TRBJ2-3,15,NA,CASDPWAGATDTQYF,TGCGCCAGCGATCCATGGGCGGGGGCCACAGATACGCAGTATTTT
NA,TRBV7-9,TRBJ1-4,12,NA,CASSTGNEKLFF,TGTGCCAGCAGTACAGGGAATGAAAAACTGTTTTTT
TRBD1,TRBV13,TRBJ2-2,17,NA,CASSPIGTGGYSGELFF,TGTGCCAGCAGCCCGATCGGGACAGGGGGCTACTCCGGGGAGCTGTTTTTT
NA,TRBV4-3,TRBJ2-7,15,NA,CASSRDGGPAYEQYF,TGCGCCAGCAGCCGAGATGGAGGACCAGCCTACGAGCAGTACTTC
TRBD1,TRBV7-9,TRBJ2-4,16,many,CASSGGTGAAKNIQYF,TGTGCCAGCAGCGGGGGGACAGGGGCCGCCAAAAACATTCAGTACTTC
TRBD1,TRBV7-9,TRBJ2-3,15,NA,CASSWGQGAGDTQYF,TGTGCCAGCAGCTGGGGACAGGGGGCAGGGGATACGCAGTATTTT
TRBD2,TRBV6-5,TRBJ2-3,18,many,CASSLRLAGEVGTDTQYF,TGTGCCAGCAGTCTTCGACTAGCGGGAGAGGTGGGCACAGATACGCAGTATTTT
NA,TRBV7-9,TRBJ2-7,12,many,CASSPAIYEQYF,TGTGCCAGCAGTCCAGCGATCTACGAGCAGTACTTC
TRBD1,TRBV27,TRBJ2-2,17,NA,CASSPTGDILLPGELFF,TGTGCCAGCAGCCCGACAGGGGATATTTTATTGCCCGGGGAGCTGTTTTTT
NA,TRBV7-9,TRBJ1-4,17,many,CASSSPLPTKSPEKLFF,TGTGCCAGCAGCTCGCCCCTTCCGACAAAAAGTCCGGAAAAACTGTTTTTT
NA,TRBV4-3,TRBJ1-1,15,few,CASSQNIRGGTEAFF,TGCGCCAGCAGCCAAAACATCCGCGGGGGAACTGAAGCTTTCTTT
TRBD1,TRBV12-3/TRBV12-4,TRBJ2-5,17,NA,CASSRPVSTGEAETQYF,TGTGCCAGCAGTAGACCCGTCTCGACAGGGGAGGCAGAGACCCAGTACTTC
TRBD1,TRBV9,TRBJ2-3,15,many,CASSAWGQETDTQYF,TGTGCCAGCAGCGCATGGGGACAGGAGACAGATACGCAGTATTTT
NA,TRBV9,TRBJ1-5,15,many,CASSVDQGKDQPQHF,TGTGCCAGCAGCGTAGATCAGGGGAAGGATCAGCCCCAGCATTTT
NA,TRBV11-2,TRBJ1-1,15,few,CASSLSVQGGTEAFF,TGTGCCAGCAGCTTATCGGTCCAGGGAGGAACTGAAGCTTTCTTT
NA,TRBV27,TRBJ1-3,15,many,CASSPAGGPGNTIYF,TGTGCCAGCAGTCCCGCTGGGGGGCCTGGAAACACCATATATTTT
NA,TRBV14,TRBJ2-7,14,many,CASSQEHLTYEQYF,TGTGCCAGCAGCCAAGAACATCTAACCTACGAGCAGTACTTC
TRBD2,TRBV6-5,TRBJ2-7,16,NA,CASSYSGLAGVDEQYF,TGTGCCAGCAGTTACTCTGGTTTGGCGGGAGTAGACGAGCAGTACTTC
NA,TRBV6-2/TRBV6-3,TRBJ2-7,15,NA,CASSPTGPLSYEQYF,TGTGCCAGCAGCCCTACTGGCCCGCTCTCCTACGAGCAGTACTTC
NA,TRBV29-1,TRBJ2-3,11,many,CSVHITDTQYF,TGCAGCGTGCATATTACAGATACGCAGTATTTT